This entry concerns a single T cell receptor (beta chain). The source of the sample is a study of cytomegalovirus exposure and HLA in healthy donors. Trimming cost V 3 bases and J 4 bases; bases outside gene matches: 3. Germline V gene sequence: CDR1 SGHNT, CDR2 YYREEE (reference sequence). The CDR3 loop spans 13 amino acids. TCRdb's copy holds only in-frame clones and misses some; the assay was immunoSEQ multiplex PCR. Seen here are about 66,000 clones, 95% to 97% observed once, and the top ten hold 1.5% to 2%. The sample consisted of PBMCs. The rearrangement joins TRBV5-4 to TRBJ1-2, with 7 bases identical to TRBD1. The source of this sequence is a woman aged 18-29 years in good health and CMV-seropositive. The CDR3 DNA is TGTGCCAGCAGCTCTACAGGGGTCTATGGCTACACCTTC. Protein sequence: CASSSTGVYGYTF. Drawing the rest from reference TRBV5-4 and TRBJ1-2, the complete variable domain is ETGVTQSPTHLIKTRGQQVTLRCSSQSGHNTVSWYQQALGQGPQFIFQYYREEENGRGNFPPRFSGLQFPNYSSELNVNALELDDSALYLCASSSTGVYGYTFGSGTRLTVV.